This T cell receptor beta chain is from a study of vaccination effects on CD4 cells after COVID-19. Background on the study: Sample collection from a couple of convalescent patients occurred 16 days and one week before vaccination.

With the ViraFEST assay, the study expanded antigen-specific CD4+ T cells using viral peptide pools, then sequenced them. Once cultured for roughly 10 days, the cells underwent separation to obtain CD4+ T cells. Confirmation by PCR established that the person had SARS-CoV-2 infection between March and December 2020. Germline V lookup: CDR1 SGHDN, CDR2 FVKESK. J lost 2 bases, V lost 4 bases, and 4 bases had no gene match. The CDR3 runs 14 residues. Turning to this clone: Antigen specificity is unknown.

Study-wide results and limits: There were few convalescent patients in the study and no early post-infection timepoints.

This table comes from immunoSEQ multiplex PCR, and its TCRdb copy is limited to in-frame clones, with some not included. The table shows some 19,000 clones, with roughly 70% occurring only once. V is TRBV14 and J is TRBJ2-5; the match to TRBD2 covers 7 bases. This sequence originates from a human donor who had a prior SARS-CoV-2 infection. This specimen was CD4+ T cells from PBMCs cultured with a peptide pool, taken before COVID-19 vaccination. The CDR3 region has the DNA TGTGCCAGCAGCCGGGGGGGGAAACAAGAGACCCAGTACTTC. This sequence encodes CASSRGGKQETQYF.